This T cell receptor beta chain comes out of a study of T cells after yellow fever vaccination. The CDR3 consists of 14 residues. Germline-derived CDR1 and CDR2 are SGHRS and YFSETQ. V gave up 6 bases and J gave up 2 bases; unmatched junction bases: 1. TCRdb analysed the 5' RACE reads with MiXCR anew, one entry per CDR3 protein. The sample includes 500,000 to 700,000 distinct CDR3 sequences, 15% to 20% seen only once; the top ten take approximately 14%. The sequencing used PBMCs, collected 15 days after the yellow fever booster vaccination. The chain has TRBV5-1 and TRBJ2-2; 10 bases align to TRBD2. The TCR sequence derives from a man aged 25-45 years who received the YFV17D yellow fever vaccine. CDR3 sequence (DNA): TGCGCCAGCACTAGCGGGGGCAACACCGGGGAGCTGTTTTTT. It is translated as CASTSGGNTGELFF.